This T cell receptor (beta chain) is drawn from a study of early T cells in non-severe SARS-CoV-2 infection. The wider study: Sequencing input comprised bulk RNA from unsorted whole blood; chain pairing was not available.

The V gene lost 3 bases and the J gene lost 5 bases, with 8 bases spanning the gap. The germline CDR1 and CDR2 sequences are SGHNT and YYREEE (reference sequence). The CDR3 totals 12 residues. With respect to this clonotype: Its specificity is not known.

The library protocol tagged individual cDNA molecules with unique molecular identifiers. One entry per CDR3 protein results from TCRdb running MiXCR on the 5' RACE reads. The sample lists some 88,000 distinct CDR3 sequences, around a sixth occurring once. General study points: Private and CD4 specificities were missed by VDJdb matching, which favored anti-spike CD8 responses.

The chain recombines TRBV5-4 with TRBJ1-1; D not resolved. The sequencing here drew on whole blood, taken at baseline. The TCR was taken from an adult who was a healthcare worker with PCR-confirmed SARS-CoV-2 infection or an uninfected control (not recorded which). The CDR3: CASSSGRTEAFF. CDR3 sequence (DNA): TGTGCCAGCAGCTCTGGGAGGACTGAAGCTTTCTTT.